This entry lists 7 T cell receptor beta chains sequenced from one sample in a study of neurological immune-mediated disorders. MiXCR was run by TCRdb on the 5' RACE reads, yielding one entry per CDR3 protein. In the table there are about 38,000 distinct CDR3 sequences, around 5% of which are singletons. Material for sequencing was CD4+ T cells from blood. These receptors were taken from a man younger than 35 in good health.

There are many counts of this clonotype. The chain couples TRBV20-1 to TRBJ2-7; D could derive from TRBD1 or TRBD2 (5 bases each). V lost 6 bases, J lost 2 bases, and 14 bases lay in between. CDR3 size: 13 residues. Germline assignment: CDR1 DFQATT and CDR2 SNEGSKA (reference sequence). The CDR3 is CSALRDGTYEQYF. CDR3 sequence (DNA): TGCAGTGCGCTCCGGGACGGTACCTACGAGCAGTACTTC.

Many counts were recorded for this clonotype. V and J are TRBV7-2 and TRBJ1-2, with D unresolved. V was clipped by 1 base and J by 4 bases, with 10 bases between them. The CDR3 loop spans 14 amino acids. CDR1 is SGHTA and CDR2 is FQGNSA in the germline V gene. CDR3 nucleotide sequence: TGTGCCAGCAGCTTAGGCCAGTCAGGCTATGGCTACACCTTC. Translating gives CASSLGQSGYGYTF.

This clonotype was picked up many times. The V and J genes are TRBV6-5 and TRBJ2-7, with D unresolved. Trimming removed 8 bases from V and 2 bases from J, with 13 bases in between. Per germline, CDR1 MNHEY and CDR2 SVGAGI. The CDR3 sequence is 13 residues long. In DNA, the CDR3 is TGTGCCAGCCCCACCGTCAGCACCTACGAGCAGTACTTC. Encoded protein: CASPTVSTYEQYF.

This chain connects TRBV4-3 to TRBJ2-3; 8 bases are a match to TRBD2. The junction had 11 bases not matched to a gene; V was cut back by 3 bases and J by 3 bases. Germline values: CDR1 LGHNA, CDR2 YSLEER. The CDR3 is 17 residues long. In DNA form, the CDR3 reads TGCGCCAGCAGCCAGGCTATCGTGGGACTAGGGACAGATACGCAGTATTTT. Translating gives CASSQAIVGLGTDTQYF.

The table lists this clonotype with many counts. The chain joins TRBV25-1 to TRBJ1-1; D gene ambiguous. The CDR3 contains 15 residues. V lost 4 bases to trimming and J lost 4 bases, with 16 bases between them. Looked up from germline, CDR1 is MGHDK and CDR2 is SYGVNS. The CDR3 DNA reads as TGTGCCAGCAGTGGACGAGGCGTGGGATTCACTGAAGCTTTCTTT. This sequence encodes CASSGRGVGFTEAFF.

This clonotype was observed many times. The rearrangement links TRBV9 to TRBJ1-2; D is possibly TRBD1 (5 bases). CDR1 SGDLS and CDR2 YYNGEE come from the germline V gene. V was cut by 3 bases and J by 5 bases, with 20 bases left in between. The CDR3 runs 16 residues. CDR3 sequence reads: CASSAGGRTGMYGYTF. The CDR3 DNA is TGTGCCAGCAGCGCTGGAGGAAGAACAGGAATGTATGGCTACACCTTC.

The sample holds many counts of this clonotype. The gene calls are TRBV5-1 and TRBJ2-2; 7 nucleotides match TRBD1. The V gene end was trimmed by 0 bases and the J gene end by 2 bases; junction bases not matched to a gene: 4. Per germline, CDR1 SGHRS and CDR2 YFSETQ. The CDR3 runs 16 residues. The CDR3 sequence is CASSLARDSNTGELFF. The CDR3 DNA follows: TGCGCCAGCAGCTTGGCCAGGGACAGTAACACCGGGGAGCTGTTTTTT.